The 13 T cell receptor beta chains below come from one sample, sequenced in a study of blood T cell repertoires in COVID-19. The data were produced by immunoSEQ multiplex PCR, yet TCRdb's version contains in-frame clones alone and is incomplete. Among roughly 150,000 clones listed, approximately 85% were seen once. Input material: peripheral blood. These receptors all come from a man of 80 years or more with COVID-19, enrolled during active disease.

The chain is built from TRBV6-5 and TRBJ2-1, with 7 bases matching TRBD1. J was trimmed by 6 bases and V by 6 bases; bases with no gene match: 8. There are 14 residues in the CDR3. Per germline, CDR1 MNHEY and CDR2 SVGAGI. CDR3 residues: CASSPSWDSNEQFF. CDR3 in DNA: TGTGCCAGCAGCCCCTCCTGGGACAGCAATGAGCAGTTCTTC.

The chain uses TRBV6-2 or TRBV6-3 and TRBJ1-5; 9 nucleotides align to TRBD1. The germline CDR1 and CDR2 sequences are MNHEY and SVGEGT. CDR3 length: 15 amino acids. V lost 6 bases and J lost 4; bases outside the gene matches: 7. The CDR3 DNA follows: TGTGCCAGCAGCCTCGGACAGGGGTGGAATCAGCCCCAGCATTTT. As protein: CASSLGQGWNQPQHF.

The chain links TRBV5-1 to TRBJ1-2, with TRBD1 matching 10 bases. The germline V gene has CDR1 SGHRS and CDR2 YFSETQ. Trimming took 4 bases from V and 7 from J; bases not matched to a gene: 10. There are 15 residues in the CDR3. The CDR3: CASSPRQGAQGGYTF. The CDR3 DNA sequence: TGCGCCAGCAGCCCTCGACAGGGGGCGCAGGGTGGCTACACCTTC.

The chain recombines TRBV5-1 with TRBJ2-5, with 14 bases fitting TRBD2. The CDR3 length is 16 residues. J was trimmed by 4 bases and V by 4 bases; bases with no gene match: 6. Germline lookup yields CDR1 SGHRS and CDR2 YFSETQ. CDR3 DNA: TGCGCCAGCAGCGGGACTAGCGGGGGCCGGGGAGAGACCCAGTACTTC. This encodes CASSGTSGGRGETQYF.

This rearrangement joins TRBV5-1 to TRBJ1-5; D might be TRBD1 (5 bases). Germline assignment: CDR1 SGHRS and CDR2 YFSETQ. The CDR3 is 15 residues long. V lost 0 bases and J 4 bases, leaving 11 bases between the germline ends. The CDR3, as DNA: TGCGCCAGCAGCTTGGCTGGGAGGGGAAATCAGCCCCAGCATTTT. It encodes CASSLAGRGNQPQHF. The full variable domain, completed using reference TRBV5-1 and TRBJ1-5, is KAGVTQTPRYLIKTRGQQVTLSCSPISGHRSVSWYQQTPGQGLQFLFEYFSETQRNKGNFPGRFSGRQFSNSRSEMNVSTLELGDSALYLCASSLAGRGNQPQHFGDGTRLSIL.

The chain is built from TRBV11-3 and TRBJ2-7; weak D call: TRBD1 (6 bases). Trimming pared 8 bases from V and 2 bases from J, leaving 16 bases between. The CDR3 sequence is 14 residues long. The germline V gene has CDR1 SGHNT and CDR2 YENEEA. CDR3: CASLDRKGPYEQYF. Written as DNA, the CDR3 is TGTGCCAGCTTAGACAGGAAAGGACCCTACGAGCAGTACTTC.

The rearrangement uses TRBV29-1 and TRBJ1-3, with D hard to call. V lost 4 bases and J lost 0, with 10 bases in between. The CDR3 has 14 amino acids. Germline V gene sequence: CDR1 SQVTM, CDR2 ANQGSEA. The CDR3 sequence is CSVVSSYSGNTIYF. The CDR3 coding sequence is TGCAGCGTTGTCTCCAGTTACTCTGGAAACACCATATATTTT.

V gene TRBV19 combines with J gene TRBJ1-4, with D uncertain. CDR1 is LNHDA, CDR2 SQIVND, per germline (reference sequence). The CDR3 consists of 15 residues. The V and J ends lost 5 bases and 4 bases respectively, with 14 bases between them. The CDR3 bases are TGTGCCAGTAGTGGTCGACCGAGAGGTAATGAAAAACTGTTTTTT. It translates to CASSGRPRGNEKLFF.

The rearrangement joins TRBV24-1 to TRBJ2-1; TRBD1 matches 7 bases. Unmatched junction bases numbered 1, after V lost 5 bases and J lost 1 base. The length of the CDR3 is 14 residues. The germline gives CDR1 KGHDR, CDR2 SFDVKD. The CDR3 here is CATSGDRSYNEQFF. The CDR3 bases are TGTGCCACCAGTGGGGACAGATCCTACAATGAGCAGTTCTTC.

This rearrangement joins TRBV5-1 to TRBJ1-6, with D tentatively TRBD1 (5 bases). The V end lost 0 bases, the J end lost 6 bases, and 7 bases lay between the germline ends. The CDR3 is 14 amino acids. Per germline, CDR1 SGHRS and CDR2 YFSETQ. Here the CDR3 DNA reads TGCGCCAGCAGCTTGGGTAGGGGTAATTCACCCCTCCACTTT. This translates into CASSLGRGNSPLHF.

Here the CDR3 DNA reads TGTGCCAGCAGCTTCGACGGGGGGAACACCGGGGAGCTGTTTTTT. Residues: CASSFDGGNTGELFF. This chain uses TRBV7-3 with TRBJ2-2, with D possibly being TRBD2 (6 bases). The CDR3 consists of 15 residues. Germline V gene lookup returns CDR1 SGHTA and CDR2 FQGTGA. The ends were cut back, 3 bases at V and 1 base at J, with 9 bases in the middle.

This rearrangement joins TRBV5-6 to TRBJ1-1; D not resolved. Between the trimmed V and J ends, which lost 1 base and 3 bases, there was a span of 7 bases. The CDR3 totals 13 residues. Germline V lookup: CDR1 SGHDT, CDR2 YYEEEE. The CDR3 sequence: CASSLSHYTEAFF. The CDR3 DNA reads as TGTGCCAGCAGCTTGTCCCACTACACTGAAGCTTTCTTT. Variable domain in full (rest from reference TRBV5-6 and TRBJ1-1): DAGVTQSPTHLIKTRGQQVTLRCSPKSGHDTVSWYQQALGQGPQFIFQYYEEEERQRGNFPDRFSGHQFPNYSSELNVNALLLGDSALYLCASSLSHYTEAFFGQGTRLTVV.

The chain joins TRBV18 to TRBJ1-2, with TRBD1 identical over 11 bases. V dropped 5 bases and J dropped 0; count of bases not matched to a gene: 5. The germline V gene has CDR1 KGHSH and CDR2 LQKENI. The CDR3 runs to 16 residues. The CDR3 DNA is TGTGCCAGCTCATGGACAGGGGGCGATGCTAACTATGGCTACACCTTC. Its protein product is CASSWTGGDANYGYTF.